The 9 T cell receptor beta chains reported below all come from one sample, sequenced in a study of OX40 agonist ivuxolimab in advanced cancers. Only in-frame clones appear in the TCRdb table, and some are missing; sequencing was by immunoSEQ multiplex PCR. The table records 65,000 to 75,000 clones, 88% of them present only once. The input for sequencing was CD4+ or CD8+ T cells sorted from blood, taken in a trial of the OX40 agonist ivuxolimab. The receptors originated from an adult with an advanced solid tumor such as melanoma, head and neck, liver or kidney cancer.

For the CDR3, the DNA is TGTGCCACCAGCAGAGATAACGGGGCCACCGGGGAGCTGTTTTTT. It specifies CATSRDNGATGELFF. This chain joins TRBV15 and TRBJ2-2; D is perhaps TRBD1 or TRBD2 (5 bases each). With 0 bases removed from V and 4 bases from J, the gap between germline ends came to 9 bases. Looked up from germline, CDR1 is LNHNV and CDR2 is YYDKDF (reference sequence). This CDR3 region has 15 residues.

The gene calls are TRBV6-5 and TRBJ2-7; a weak D match, TRBD1 (6 bases). V lost 2 bases to trimming and J lost 0 bases, with 11 bases between them. There are 15 residues in the CDR3. Germline values: CDR1 MNHEY, CDR2 SVGAGI. The CDR3 sequence: CASSYDRRSSYEQYF. CDR3 nucleotide sequence: TGTGCCAGCAGTTACGACAGGAGGAGCTCCTACGAGCAGTACTTC.

The V gene is TRBV6-6, the J gene TRBJ2-7; the D gene could be TRBD1 or TRBD2 (5 bases each). Germline assignment: CDR1 MNHNY and CDR2 SVGAGI (reference sequence). The CDR3 spans 14 residues. Trimming cost V 5 bases and J 0 bases, with 11 bases left between them. The DNA for the CDR3 is TGTGCCAGCAGTACCTATGGGACCTCCTACGAGCAGTACTTC. Translating it yields CASSTYGTSYEQYF.

The chain is built from TRBV27 and TRBJ2-5; D is possibly TRBD1 (6 bases). The CDR3 runs 15 residues. The V and J ends lost 5 bases and 7 bases respectively, with 20 bases between them. Per germline, CDR1 MNHEY and CDR2 SMNVEV (reference sequence). The chain's CDR3 is CASSTSGQTSTTQYF. The CDR3, as DNA: TGTGCCAGCAGTACCTCTGGACAGACCTCGACGACCCAGTACTTC.

The V call is TRBV28, the J call TRBJ1-1, with TRBD1 identical over 9 bases. The CDR3 is 15 amino acids. Germline CDR1 reads MDHEN; CDR2 reads SYDVKM. The trim removed 4 bases at V and 1 base at J, leaving 4 bases unmatched. CDR3 in amino acids: CASSSYRGPNTEAFF. CDR3 bases: TGTGCCAGCAGTTCCTACAGGGGGCCGAACACTGAAGCTTTCTTT.

The genes are TRBV6-5 and TRBJ1-2; D possibly corresponds to TRBD1 (6 bases). Germline CDR1 MNHEY, CDR2 SVGAGI. The ends were cut back, 0 bases at V and 4 bases at J, with 9 bases in the middle. There are 14 residues in the CDR3. The CDR3 region has the DNA TGTGCCAGCAGTTACTCGGGGGGCGTCTATGGCTACACCTTC. Encoded protein: CASSYSGGVYGYTF.

The chain links TRBV9 to TRBJ1-1, with D uncertain. The V end lost 4 bases, the J end lost 4 bases, and 8 bases lay between the germline ends. This CDR3 has 12 residues. Germline CDR1 is SGDLS and CDR2 is YYNGEE. The CDR3 region has the DNA TGTGCCAGCAGCCCCCTTGGCACTGAAGCTTTCTTT. It is translated as CASSPLGTEAFF.

This clone came up once. J is TRBJ2-5 and V is TRBV28; TRBD1 matches at 7 bases. Per germline, CDR1 MDHEN and CDR2 SYDVKM. V lost 6 bases to trimming and J lost 5 bases; unmatched junction nucleotides: 18. The length of the CDR3 is 17 residues. This chain's CDR3 is CASSRPGYRGSGETQYF. CDR3 sequence (DNA): TGTGCCAGCAGCCGCCCCGGGTACAGGGGATCTGGGGAGACCCAGTACTTC.

The chain is built from TRBV12-1 and TRBJ1-1; TRBD1, as called in the table, went unchecked against the DNA. TRBV12-1 represents a pseudogene. The CDR3 consists of 15 residues. CDR3 DNA: TGTGCCAGCAGCCCTACGACAGGGGTAGCCACTGAAGCTTTCTTT. Translation: CASSPTTGVATEAFF.